Listed below are T cell receptor beta chains from one sample, sequenced in a study of beta chain features in type 1 diabetes. The table came from immunoSEQ multiplex PCR; TCRdb's copy has only in-frame clones and leaves some out. This sample carries about 620,000 clones, around 15% of them seen once, and the ten largest clones take 0.07% to 0.095%. Sequencing was carried out using naive CD4+ T cells from blood. The receptors were sampled from a man between 18 and 35 years old in good health. CDR3s include the opening cysteine and the closing phenylalanine or tryptophan. Fields, in order: V gene, J gene, D gene, clone size, CDR3 protein, CDR3 DNA. The D gene is left open where the match is weak. Size tells how often a clone was seen (once, few, many) or the class of an expanded clone, and some rows leave it out.

V gene: TRBV7-9
J gene: TRBJ2-6
D gene: -
clone size: -
CDR3 protein: CASSLLGSGANVLTF
CDR3 DNA: TGTGCCAGCAGCTTGTTGGGTTCTGGGGCCAACGTCCTGACTTTC

V gene: TRBV27
J gene: TRBJ1-6
D gene: -
clone size: few
CDR3 protein: CASSLGFTGNSPLHF
CDR3 DNA: TGTGCCAGCAGTCTTGGCTTCACGGGTAATTCACCCCTCCACTTT

V gene: TRBV7-2
J gene: TRBJ2-3
D gene: -
clone size: few
CDR3 protein: CASSLISGTDTQYF
CDR3 DNA: TGTGCCAGCAGCTTAATCTCCGGTACAGATACGCAGTATTTT

V gene: TRBV7-2
J gene: TRBJ1-5
D gene: -
clone size: few
CDR3 protein: CASSPIQGNQPQHF
CDR3 DNA: TGTGCCAGCAGCCCTATACAGGGTAATCAGCCCCAGCATTTT

V gene: TRBV4-1
J gene: TRBJ2-7
D gene: TRBD1
clone size: few
CDR3 protein: CASSQPGQGAYEQYF
CDR3 DNA: TGCGCCAGCAGCCAACCGGGACAGGGGGCCTACGAGCAGTACTTC

V gene: TRBV6-6
J gene: TRBJ2-1
D gene: -
clone size: few
CDR3 protein: CASSYSRDEQFF
CDR3 DNA: TGTGCCAGCAGTTACTCTCGGGATGAGCAGTTCTTC

V gene: TRBV18
J gene: TRBJ2-7
D gene: -
clone size: -
CDR3 protein: CASSPQGTGTYEQYF
CDR3 DNA: TGTGCCAGCTCACCACAGGGGACGGGGACCTACGAGCAGTACTTC

V gene: TRBV14
J gene: TRBJ1-3
D gene: -
clone size: few
CDR3 protein: CASSQVGVRAGNTIYF
CDR3 DNA: TGTGCCAGCAGCCAAGTCGGGGTCCGGGCTGGAAACACCATATATTTT

V gene: TRBV19
J gene: TRBJ1-5
D gene: -
clone size: -
CDR3 protein: CASSMLGVSQPQHF
CDR3 DNA: TGTGCCAGTAGTATGCTGGGGGTCTCGCAGCCCCAGCATTTT

V gene: TRBV7-3
J gene: TRBJ2-2
D gene: TRBD2
clone size: -
CDR3 protein: CASSASGANTGELFF
CDR3 DNA: TGTGCCAGCAGCGCCAGCGGGGCGAACACCGGGGAGCTGTTTTTT

V gene: TRBV10-3
J gene: TRBJ1-4
D gene: -
clone size: few
CDR3 protein: CAISESVVITARTAGEKLFF
CDR3 DNA: TGTGCCATCAGTGAGTCGGTAGTTATAACAGCGCGGACCGCCGGTGAAAAACTGTTTTTT

V gene: TRBV5-1
J gene: TRBJ1-3
D gene: -
clone size: -
CDR3 protein: CASSLAGQGNTIYF
CDR3 DNA: TGCGCCAGCAGCTTGGCAGGACAGGGAAACACCATATATTTT

V gene: TRBV14
J gene: TRBJ2-7
D gene: TRBD2
clone size: few
CDR3 protein: CASRTSGGAYEQYF
CDR3 DNA: TGTGCCAGCAGGACTAGCGGGGGGGCCTACGAGCAGTACTTC

V gene: TRBV30
J gene: TRBJ1-1
D gene: -
clone size: few
CDR3 protein: CAWSYNRGPNTEAFF
CDR3 DNA: TGTGCCTGGAGTTACAACAGAGGGCCGAACACTGAAGCTTTCTTT

V gene: TRBV7-2
J gene: TRBJ1-1
D gene: -
clone size: -
CDR3 protein: CASSLVGSGRNTEAFF
CDR3 DNA: TGTGCCAGCAGCTTAGTAGGGTCAGGTCGGAACACTGAAGCTTTCTTT

V gene: TRBV19
J gene: TRBJ2-1
D gene: -
clone size: -
CDR3 protein: CASRGLWGISNNEQFF
CDR3 DNA: TGTGCCAGTAGGGGGCTTTGGGGGATATCCAACAATGAGCAGTTCTTC

V gene: TRBV7-9
J gene: TRBJ1-5
D gene: -
clone size: -
CDR3 protein: CASSLGYSNQPQHF
CDR3 DNA: TGTGCCAGCAGCTTAGGGTATAGCAATCAGCCCCAGCATTTT

V gene: TRBV6-4
J gene: TRBJ1-5
D gene: TRBD1
clone size: few
CDR3 protein: CASSLDRDQPQHF
CDR3 DNA: TGTGCCAGCAGTCTGGACAGGGACCAGCCCCAGCATTTT

V gene: TRBV5-4
J gene: TRBJ1-3
D gene: -
clone size: few
CDR3 protein: CASSNRGGRWTGNTIYF
CDR3 DNA: TGTGCCAGCAGCAACCGGGGCGGGCGGTGGACTGGAAACACCATATATTTT

V gene: TRBV7-3
J gene: TRBJ2-7
D gene: -
clone size: -
CDR3 protein: CASSLRLPSYEQYF
CDR3 DNA: TGTGCCAGCAGCTTACGCTTACCGTCCTACGAGCAGTACTTC

V gene: TRBV6-5
J gene: TRBJ2-1
D gene: -
clone size: few
CDR3 protein: CASSSIGQGFAEQFF
CDR3 DNA: TGTGCCAGCAGTTCTATCGGCCAGGGGTTTGCTGAGCAGTTCTTC

V gene: TRBV9
J gene: TRBJ2-7
D gene: TRBD1
clone size: few
CDR3 protein: CASSAGTGIYEQYF
CDR3 DNA: TGTGCCAGCAGCGCCGGGACAGGGATCTACGAGCAGTACTTC

V gene: TRBV9
J gene: TRBJ2-4
D gene: -
clone size: -
CDR3 protein: CASSQDKGGDIQYF
CDR3 DNA: TGTGCCAGCAGCCAGGACAAGGGAGGAGACATTCAGTACTTC

V gene: TRBV7-9
J gene: TRBJ1-1
D gene: -
clone size: -
CDR3 protein: CASSPLMRGSTEAFF
CDR3 DNA: TGTGCCAGCAGCCCCCTTATGCGGGGGAGCACTGAAGCTTTCTTT

V gene: TRBV6-1
J gene: TRBJ2-3
D gene: -
clone size: few
CDR3 protein: CASSLGLTDTQYF
CDR3 DNA: TGTGCCAGCAGCCTCGGACTCACAGATACGCAGTATTTT

V gene: TRBV7-9
J gene: TRBJ2-5
D gene: -
clone size: few
CDR3 protein: CASSRETQYF
CDR3 DNA: TGTGCCAGCAGCCGAGAGACCCAGTACTTC

V gene: TRBV7-2
J gene: TRBJ2-7
D gene: -
clone size: few
CDR3 protein: CASSLGTTRAYEQYF
CDR3 DNA: TGTGCCAGCAGCTTAGGTACTACTAGAGCCTACGAGCAGTACTTC

V gene: TRBV7-2
J gene: TRBJ2-2
D gene: TRBD1
clone size: -
CDR3 protein: CASSLGDRQFTGELFF
CDR3 DNA: TGTGCCAGCAGCTTAGGGGACAGACAATTTACCGGGGAGCTGTTTTTT

V gene: TRBV18
J gene: TRBJ1-6
D gene: -
clone size: -
CDR3 protein: CASSPAAGEGSLHF
CDR3 DNA: TGTGCCAGCTCACCGGCAGCAGGCGAGGGATCCCTCCACTTT

V gene: TRBV5-1
J gene: TRBJ2-2
D gene: TRBD2
clone size: -
CDR3 protein: CASSYSGTSAGELLF
CDR3 DNA: TGCGCCAGCAGCTATAGCGGGACTAGCGCCGGGGAGCTGCTTTTT

V gene: TRBV4-3
J gene: TRBJ2-7
D gene: TRBD1
clone size: -
CDR3 protein: CASSQRGTGPYEQYF
CDR3 DNA: TGCGCCAGCAGCCAAAGGGGGACAGGGCCCTACGAGCAGTACTTC

V gene: TRBV5-1
J gene: TRBJ2-6
D gene: -
clone size: -
CDR3 protein: CASRWSGANVLTF
CDR3 DNA: TGCGCCAGCCGTTGGTCTGGGGCCAACGTCCTGACTTTC

V gene: TRBV19
J gene: TRBJ2-7
D gene: -
clone size: few
CDR3 protein: CASSALQRSREQYF
CDR3 DNA: TGTGCCAGTAGTGCGTTACAGAGATCCCGGGAGCAGTACTTC

V gene: TRBV19
J gene: TRBJ2-3
D gene: TRBD1
clone size: -
CDR3 protein: CASRETGTGVTQYF
CDR3 DNA: TGTGCCAGTCGAGAGACTGGGACAGGGGTAACGCAGTATTTT

V gene: TRBV15
J gene: TRBJ2-4
D gene: -
clone size: few
CDR3 protein: CATSRPTGAKNIQYF
CDR3 DNA: TGTGCCACCAGCAGACCAACAGGTGCCAAAAACATTCAGTACTTC

V gene: TRBV29-1
J gene: TRBJ1-1
D gene: -
clone size: -
CDR3 protein: CSAGGRVGTEAFF
CDR3 DNA: TGCAGCGCCGGAGGCAGGGTGGGCACTGAAGCTTTCTTT

V gene: TRBV7-2
J gene: TRBJ2-7
D gene: TRBD1
clone size: few
CDR3 protein: CASSLRTGDYEQYF
CDR3 DNA: TGTGCCAGCAGCTTAAGGACAGGGGACTACGAGCAGTACTTC

V gene: TRBV4-1
J gene: TRBJ1-5
D gene: TRBD1
clone size: few
CDR3 protein: CASSQDRGSQPQHF
CDR3 DNA: TGCGCCAGCAGCCAGGACAGGGGTAGTCAGCCCCAGCATTTT

V gene: TRBV29-1
J gene: TRBJ1-1
D gene: -
clone size: few
CDR3 protein: CSVRRGTEAFF
CDR3 DNA: TGCAGCGTCCGGAGGGGGACTGAAGCTTTCTTT

V gene: TRBV9
J gene: TRBJ2-7
D gene: TRBD1
clone size: few
CDR3 protein: CASSVGQGAIYEQYF
CDR3 DNA: TGTGCCAGCAGCGTAGGACAGGGGGCTATCTACGAGCAGTACTTC

V gene: TRBV12-5
J gene: TRBJ2-1
D gene: -
clone size: few
CDR3 protein: CASTRGFSYNEQFF
CDR3 DNA: TGTGCTAGTACGCGAGGGTTTTCCTACAATGAGCAGTTCTTC

V gene: TRBV20-1
J gene: TRBJ2-3
D gene: -
clone size: few
CDR3 protein: CSARAWYTQYF
CDR3 DNA: TGCAGTGCTAGAGCTTGGTATACGCAGTATTTT

V gene: TRBV18
J gene: TRBJ1-4
D gene: -
clone size: -
CDR3 protein: CASSPETWFGEKLFF
CDR3 DNA: TGTGCCAGCTCACCCGAGACTTGGTTTGGTGAAAAACTGTTTTTT

V gene: TRBV7-2
J gene: TRBJ1-2
D gene: TRBD1
clone size: -
CDR3 protein: CASSRQLPRQGGAYGYTF
CDR3 DNA: TGTGCCAGCAGCCGACAACTGCCAAGACAGGGTGGCGCCTATGGCTACACCTTC

V gene: TRBV10-3
J gene: TRBJ2-7
D gene: TRBD1
clone size: few
CDR3 protein: CAISEGQGAYEQYF
CDR3 DNA: TGTGCCATCAGTGAGGGACAGGGGGCGTACGAGCAGTACTTC

V gene: TRBV19
J gene: TRBJ2-1
D gene: -
clone size: few
CDR3 protein: CASSVKRGNNEQFF
CDR3 DNA: TGTGCCAGTAGTGTAAAGCGTGGGAACAATGAGCAGTTCTTC

V gene: TRBV10-3
J gene: TRBJ2-1
D gene: TRBD1
clone size: few
CDR3 protein: CAISVGTDNEQFF
CDR3 DNA: TGTGCCATCAGTGTTGGGACAGACAATGAGCAGTTCTTC

V gene: TRBV5-4
J gene: TRBJ2-3
D gene: TRBD1
clone size: -
CDR3 protein: CASMTLMGQGTDTQYF
CDR3 DNA: TGTGCCAGCATGACTTTAATGGGACAGGGCACAGATACGCAGTATTTT

V gene: TRBV14
J gene: TRBJ2-7
D gene: TRBD1
clone size: -
CDR3 protein: CASSQTGAPSYEQYF
CDR3 DNA: TGTGCCAGCAGCCAAACAGGGGCTCCTTCCTACGAGCAGTACTTC

V gene: TRBV7-2
J gene: TRBJ2-3
D gene: TRBD2
clone size: -
CDR3 protein: CASSPSGGGAYTQYF
CDR3 DNA: TGTGCCAGCAGCCCTAGCGGGGGGGGCGCTTATACGCAGTATTTT

V gene: TRBV7-2
J gene: TRBJ1-1
D gene: -
clone size: -
CDR3 protein: CASSLARGHTEAFF
CDR3 DNA: TGTGCCAGCAGCTTAGCGAGGGGCCACACTGAAGCTTTCTTT

V gene: TRBV4-3
J gene: TRBJ2-1
D gene: -
clone size: -
CDR3 protein: CASSQALGPSSYNEQFF
CDR3 DNA: TGCGCCAGCAGCCAAGCCCTCGGGCCAAGCTCCTACAATGAGCAGTTCTTC

V gene: TRBV28
J gene: TRBJ2-1
D gene: TRBD2
clone size: few
CDR3 protein: CASSSPPGRAYNEQFF
CDR3 DNA: TGTGCCAGCAGCTCCCCCCCGGGGAGGGCCTACAATGAGCAGTTCTTC

V gene: TRBV7-6
J gene: TRBJ2-3
D gene: TRBD2
clone size: -
CDR3 protein: CASSTVGGSTDTQYF
CDR3 DNA: TGTGCCAGCAGCACAGTCGGGGGGAGCACAGATACGCAGTATTTT

V gene: TRBV7-2
J gene: TRBJ2-2
D gene: TRBD1
clone size: -
CDR3 protein: CASSSGQTNTGELFF
CDR3 DNA: TGTGCCAGCAGCTCGGGACAGACGAACACCGGGGAGCTGTTTTTT

V gene: TRBV6-5
J gene: TRBJ2-5
D gene: -
clone size: few
CDR3 protein: CASSFRRLQETQYF
CDR3 DNA: TGTGCCAGCAGTTTCCGACGCCTCCAAGAGACCCAGTACTTC

V gene: TRBV7-2
J gene: TRBJ2-7
D gene: -
clone size: -
CDR3 protein: CASSYTSGKGEQYF
CDR3 DNA: TGTGCCAGCAGCTACACGTCAGGGAAGGGCGAGCAGTACTTC

V gene: TRBV2
J gene: TRBJ2-5
D gene: -
clone size: few
CDR3 protein: CASRGSSVGTQYF
CDR3 DNA: TGTGCCAGCAGAGGGTCCTCCGTAGGGACCCAGTACTTC

V gene: TRBV11-1
J gene: TRBJ2-1
D gene: TRBD2
clone size: -
CDR3 protein: CASSLRGGEHNEQFF
CDR3 DNA: TGTGCCAGCAGCTTGCGGGGGGGCGAACACAATGAGCAGTTCTTC